Below, 26 T cell receptor beta chains from the same sample are listed, as sequenced in a study of cytomegalovirus exposure and HLA in healthy donors. PCR was performed using 60 Vbeta and 13 Jbeta primers. This table comes from immunoSEQ multiplex PCR, and its TCRdb copy is limited to in-frame clones, with some not included. This repertoire shows about 110,000 clones, 79% found once; its top ten account for almost 3%. The sequencing input was PBMCs. These TCRs come from a woman in her late teens or twenties in good health and CMV-seropositive.

The chain recombines TRBV10-1 with TRBJ2-1; TRBD2 matches 10 bases. CDR3 size: 15 residues. Germline CDR1 is WNHNN and CDR2 is SYGVQD (reference sequence). Trimming removed 2 bases from V and 6 bases from J; junction bases left unmatched: 4. As DNA, the CDR3 is TGCGCCAGCAGTGAGGTTTCTAGCGGGAGCAATGAGCAGTTCTTC. Translation: CASSEVSSGSNEQFF.

J is TRBJ1-1 and V is TRBV4-1, with D perhaps TRBD1 (5 bases). This CDR3 spans 16 amino acids. The V gene lost 1 base and the J gene lost 1 base, with 13 bases spanning the gap. Per the germline V gene, CDR1 is MGHRA and CDR2 is YSYEKL. CDR3: CASSQVSGLQNTEAFF. CDR3 nucleotide sequence: TGCGCCAGCAGCCAAGTGTCGGGACTCCAGAACACTGAAGCTTTCTTT.

The chain's CDR3 is CASSYNRGGEQYF. The CDR3 DNA is TGTGCCAGCAGCTATAACAGGGGTGGCGAGCAGTACTTC. V gene TRBV5-8 combines with J gene TRBJ2-7; 7 nucleotides match TRBD1. The J segment lost 6 bases and the V segment lost 3 bases, leaving 6 bases of the junction unmatched. The germline gives CDR1 SGHTS, CDR2 YDEGEE. The CDR3 totals 13 residues.

V is TRBV18 and J is TRBJ2-7, with 10 bases fitting TRBD1. CDR1 and CDR2 (germline): KGHSH, LQKENI. This CDR3 region has 14 residues. Trimming at V came to 2 bases and at J to 9 bases, leaving 7 bases not matched to a gene. CDR3 amino acids: CASSPDRGRSRQYF. The CDR3 region has the DNA TGTGCCAGCTCACCAGACAGGGGGCGGTCTCGGCAGTACTTC.

The rearrangement uses TRBV27 and TRBJ1-2; 10 nucleotides line up with TRBD1. There are 13 residues in the CDR3. The V and J ends lost 5 bases and 7 bases, in that order; junction bases with no gene match: 4. Germline V gene data show CDR1 as MNHEY and CDR2 as SMNVEV (reference sequence). CDR3 sequence: CASSRDRGAGYTF. The CDR3 bases are TGTGCCAGCAGTAGGGACAGGGGCGCTGGCTACACCTTC.

The gene calls are TRBV27 and TRBJ2-7; 7 bases line up with TRBD1. The CDR3 loop spans 14 amino acids. The V segment lost 5 bases and the J segment 2 bases; nucleotides outside the gene matches: 6. Germline V CDR1 and CDR2: MNHEY, SMNVEV (reference sequence). The CDR3, as DNA: TGTGCCAGCAGTCCCTCGGGACAGACCTACGAGCAGTACTTC. It translates to CASSPSGQTYEQYF.

CDR3 in amino acids: CASSSSDRATEAFF. The CDR3, as DNA: TGTGCCAGCAGTTCCTCCGACAGGGCTACTGAAGCTTTCTTT. V and J are TRBV28 and TRBJ1-1; TRBD1 aligns across 7 bases. Trimming cost V 4 bases and J 5 bases; bases outside gene matches: 7. The CDR3 covers 14 residues. Germline assignment: CDR1 MDHEN and CDR2 SYDVKM.

The V and J genes are TRBV5-1 and TRBJ2-4, with D tentatively TRBD1 (6 bases). Germline V gene lookup returns CDR1 SGHRS and CDR2 YFSETQ. V gave up 1 base and J gave up 4 bases, with 18 bases separating them. The length of the CDR3 is 17 residues. The CDR3 nucleotides are TGCGCCAGCAGCTTGACCCCAGGGGTAGCCAGAAAAAACATTCAGTACTTC. Translation: CASSLTPGVARKNIQYF.

The gene calls are TRBV7-9 and TRBJ1-1, with D perhaps TRBD1 (5 bases). The germline CDR1 and CDR2 sequences are SEHNR and FQNEAQ (reference sequence). V dropped 3 bases and J dropped 4 bases, with 9 bases sitting between them. This CDR3 has 13 amino acids. The CDR3 DNA reads as TGTGCCAGCAGCTTCCAGGGTCCCACTGAAGCTTTCTTT. Amino acid sequence: CASSFQGPTEAFF. The full variable domain, its missing parts supplied by reference TRBV7-9 and TRBJ1-1, is DTGVSQNPRHKITKRGQNVTFRCDPISEHNRLYWYRQTLGQGPEFLTYFQNEAQLEKSRLLSDRFSAERPKGSFSTLEIQRTEQGDSAMYLCASSFQGPTEAFFGQGTRLTVV.

The chain employs TRBV5-4 and TRBJ2-2; tentatively, D is TRBD2 (7 bases). The V gene's germline CDR1 is SGHNT and CDR2 YYREEE (reference sequence). V gave up 2 bases and J gave up 6 bases, with 14 bases separating them. CDR3 length: 15 residues. The DNA of the CDR3 is TGTGCCAGCAGCTTAATGGGGGGGCGTCCCGGGGAGCTGTTTTTT. Amino acid sequence: CASSLMGGRPGELFF.

CDR3 residues: CASSPLAGNTGELFF. The CDR3 nucleotides read TGTGCCAGCAGCCCTCTAGCGGGAAACACCGGGGAGCTGTTTTTT. The chain uses TRBV4-2 and TRBJ2-2, with 9 bases identical to TRBD2. Per the germline V gene, CDR1 is LGHNA and CDR2 is YNFKEQ. The CDR3 length is 15 residues. V shed 4 bases, J shed 2 bases, and the junction held 2 bases outside the gene matches.

CDR3 DNA sequence: TGCGCCAGCGGTCGGGACAGCATGAACACTGAAGCTTTCTTT. It yields the protein CASGRDSMNTEAFF. The chain links TRBV5-1 to TRBJ1-1; 7 bases fit TRBD1. With 7 bases clipped from V and 0 bases from J, the junction kept 6 bases outside the gene matches. Germline V gene data show CDR1 as SGHRS and CDR2 as YFSETQ. CDR3 length: 14 residues.

The CDR3 here is CARDPTDMNTEAFF. The CDR3 DNA follows: TGTGCCAGAGATCCGACAGACATGAACACTGAAGCTTTCTTT. V usage is TRBV2 and J usage is TRBJ1-1; tentatively, D is TRBD1 (5 bases). This CDR3 contains 14 residues. V gave up 9 bases and J gave up 0 bases, with 14 bases separating them. Germline V gene data show CDR1 as SNHLY and CDR2 as FYNNEI. The full variable domain, its missing parts supplied by reference TRBV2 and TRBJ1-1, is EPEVTQTPSHQVTQMGQEVILRCVPISNHLYFYWYRQILGQKVEFLVSFYNNEISEKSEIFDDQFSVERPDGSNFTLKIRSTKLEDSAMYFCARDPTDMNTEAFFGQGTRLTVV.

This clone came up a few times. This chain uses TRBV19 with TRBJ2-7; 9 positions match TRBD2. Per germline, CDR1 LNHDA and CDR2 SQIVND (reference sequence). Unmatched junction bases numbered 5, after V lost 5 bases and J lost 3 bases. The CDR3 has 14 amino acids. CDR3 residues: CASSRASGVYEQYF. The CDR3 coding sequence is TGTGCCAGTAGTCGCGCTAGCGGGGTCTACGAGCAGTACTTC.

This clone was seen only a few times. The rearrangement uses TRBV4-1 and TRBJ1-5; tentatively, D is TRBD1 (5 bases). Trimming shortened V by 0 bases and J by 4 bases, and 25 bases separated the two germline ends. The CDR3 extends over 20 amino acids. Germline assignment: CDR1 MGHRA and CDR2 YSYEKL. The CDR3 is CASSQDRYRPGQFGNQPQHF. In nucleotides, the CDR3 is TGCGCCAGCAGCCAAGATAGATACAGGCCCGGTCAATTCGGTAATCAGCCCCAGCATTTT.

V gene TRBV14 combines with J gene TRBJ2-5, with 11 nucleotides matching TRBD2. The CDR3 is made up of 17 amino acids. CDR1 SGHDN and CDR2 FVKESK come from the germline V gene. Trimming cost V 2 bases and J 4 bases; bases outside gene matches: 9. The CDR3 nucleotides are TGTGCCAGCAGCCAAAATGTAGCGGGAGGGCCGGGAGAGACCCAGTACTTC. Amino acids: CASSQNVAGGPGETQYF.

This clone was picked up a small number of times. V usage is TRBV30 and J usage is TRBJ2-7, with 9 bases lining up with TRBD2. CDR1 is GTSNPN and CDR2 is SVGIG in the germline V gene (reference sequence). The CDR3 length is 14 residues. Trimming took 3 bases from V and 1 from J; bases not matched to a gene: 4. In DNA, the CDR3 is TGTGCCTGGAGGGTAGCGGGAGAGTCCTACGAGCAGTACTTC. Amino acid sequence: CAWRVAGESYEQYF.

This chain connects TRBV30 to TRBJ2-1; 14 bases are a match to TRBD2. CDR1 is GTSNPN, CDR2 SVGIG, per germline (reference sequence). The CDR3 extends over 17 amino acids. Trimming removed 1 base from V and 7 bases from J; junction bases left unmatched: 9. In DNA, the CDR3 is TGTGCCTGGAGTGCGACTAGCGGGAGGGCCGGGGAGAATGAGCAGTTCTTC. It translates to CAWSATSGRAGENEQFF.

The rearrangement joins TRBV2 to TRBJ2-7; D possibly corresponds to TRBD2 (5 bases). Looked up from germline, CDR1 is SNHLY and CDR2 is FYNNEI. Trimming stripped 1 base from V and 4 bases from J, with 8 bases between. CDR3 length: 13 residues. The CDR3 region is CASSEVGEYEQYF. The CDR3 coding sequence is TGTGCCAGCAGTGAAGTCGGGGAGTACGAGCAGTACTTC.

This rearrangement joins TRBV9 to TRBJ2-3, with D perhaps matching TRBD2 (5 bases). Germline CDR1 and CDR2: SGDLS and YYNGEE. Trimming removed 3 bases from V and 2 bases from J, with 16 bases in between. The CDR3 length is 16 residues. The CDR3 spells CASSARGWENTDTQYF. CDR3 DNA sequence: TGTGCCAGCAGCGCCCGGGGTTGGGAGAACACAGATACGCAGTATTTT.

The chain links TRBV5-1 to TRBJ2-1; 7 nucleotides line up with TRBD1. Germline values: CDR1 SGHRS, CDR2 YFSETQ. V gave up 0 bases and J gave up 7 bases; unmatched junction bases: 7. The CDR3 has 15 amino acids. As DNA, the CDR3 is TGCGCCAGCAGCTTGGGTGCCAGGGGGAATAATGAGCAGTTCTTC. It is translated as CASSLGARGNNEQFF. Together with reference TRBV5-1 and TRBJ2-1, the CDR3 gives the full variable domain: KAGVTQTPRYLIKTRGQQVTLSCSPISGHRSVSWYQQTPGQGLQFLFEYFSETQRNKGNFPGRFSGRQFSNSRSEMNVSTLELGDSALYLCASSLGARGNNEQFFGPGTRLTVL.

This clone was found a few times. J is TRBJ2-4 and V is TRBV5-3; the match to TRBD2 covers 9 bases. TRBV5-3 has ORF status, its function being uncertain. After removal of 4 bases from V and 7 bases from J, the junction contained 9 bases not matched to a gene. The CDR3 loop spans 15 amino acids. The CDR3: CARSPSGRRRNIQYF. The CDR3 nucleotides read TGTGCCAGAAGCCCGAGCGGGAGGAGAAGGAACATTCAGTACTTC.

The chain combines TRBV9 with TRBJ1-1, with D perhaps TRBD1 (5 bases). Germline CDR1 SGDLS, CDR2 YYNGEE. V was trimmed by 0 bases and J by 0 bases, leaving 6 bases between them. The CDR3 extends over 14 amino acids. The CDR3 region has the DNA TGTGCCAGCAGCGTAGACAGGATGAACACTGAAGCTTTCTTT. Its protein is CASSVDRMNTEAFF. The entire variable domain, with the rest obtained from reference TRBV9 and TRBJ1-1, is as follows: DSGVTQTPKHLITATGQRVTLRCSPRSGDLSVYWYQQSLDQGLQFLIQYYNGEERAKGNILERFSAQQFPDLHSELNLSSLELGDSALYFCASSVDRMNTEAFFGQGTRLTVV.

This chain links TRBV6-5 with TRBJ1-5, with D perhaps TRBD1 (5 bases). The CDR3 is 14 residues long. Germline values: CDR1 MNHEY, CDR2 SVGAGI. The ends were cut back, 3 bases at V and 4 bases at J, with 10 bases in the middle. The CDR3 nucleotides read TGTGCCAGCAGTTATGGGGGGGGAAATCAGCCCCAGCATTTT. This sequence encodes CASSYGGGNQPQHF.

The genes are TRBV30 and TRBJ1-1, with 9 bases matching TRBD1. Germline V gene data show CDR1 as GTSNPN and CDR2 as SVGIG (reference sequence). CDR3 length: 12 residues. V lost 5 bases and J lost 5; bases outside the gene matches: 3. CDR3 nucleotides: TGTGCCTGGGGGACAGGGAGGACTGAAGCTTTCTTT. It yields the protein CAWGTGRTEAFF.

The V gene is TRBV11-3, the J gene TRBJ2-7; 9 bases are a match to TRBD1. The CDR3 has 18 residues. Germline assignment: CDR1 SGHNT and CDR2 YENEEA. V shed 5 bases, J shed 1 base, and the junction held 15 bases outside the gene matches. The CDR3 sequence: CASSASGTGSWGSYEQYF. The CDR3 DNA sequence: TGTGCCAGCAGCGCCTCCGGGACAGGGAGTTGGGGTTCCTACGAGCAGTACTTC.